The 2 T cell receptor beta chains presented below share a single source sample, sequenced in a study of T cell changes during pregnancy in multiple sclerosis. Measured with immunoSEQ multiplex PCR; TCRdb has only the in-frame clones, and not every one. The profile shows some 59,000 clones, roughly 88% of them singletons. The starting material was peripheral blood, obtained in the third trimester of pregnancy. Every receptor here comes from a female donor in good health, enrolled as a control in a pregnancy study.

This sequence joins TRBV4-3 and TRBJ2-6; weak D call: TRBD2 (5 bases). Looked up from germline, CDR1 is LGHNA and CDR2 is YSLEER. The CDR3 loop spans 16 amino acids. The ends were cut back, 0 bases at V and 0 bases at J, with 6 bases in the middle. CDR3 DNA sequence: TGCGCCAGCAGCCAAGAGGCGGGCTCTGGGGCCAACGTCCTGACTTTC. This encodes CASSQEAGSGANVLTF.

This sequence joins TRBV11-2 and TRBJ2-1; TRBD2 matches 10 bases. From germline, CDR1 is SGHAT and CDR2 FQNNGV. V was pared by 3 bases and J by 1 base, with 12 bases of the junction left unmatched. The CDR3 has 19 amino acids. CDR3 bases: TGTGCCAGCAGCTTGGGTTTACTAGCGGGGTTAGGATCCTACAATGAGCAGTTCTTC. Its translation: CASSLGLLAGLGSYNEQFF.